Listed below are T cell receptor beta chains from one sample, sequenced in a study of shared T cell receptors in the human thymus. Here immunoSEQ multiplex PCR was the method, and the copy in TCRdb shows in-frame clones only, minus some. The sample has about 710,000 clones, around 87% seen once. These data were also reused for a study on human thymus T cells.

Sequences were obtained from thymocytes. Receptor source: a boy less than two years old with a congenital heart defect. CDR3s include the opening cysteine and the closing phenylalanine or tryptophan. The D gene is left open where the match is weak. The size entry is marked missing in some rows and otherwise reads once, few, many or a size class.

TRBD2 | TRBJ2-1 | TRBV4-3 | NA | CASSRQLAGVSNEQFF | TGCGCCAGCAGCCGTCAACTAGCGGGAGTGAGCAATGAGCAGTTCTTC
NA | TRBJ2-3 | TRBV15 | few | CATSRDFTDTQYF | TGTGCCACCAGCAGGGACTTCACAGATACGCAGTATTTT
TRBD2 | TRBJ2-1 | TRBV11-2 | NA | CASSIGLAGKNEQFF | TGTGCCAGCAGCATCGGACTAGCGGGGAAAAATGAGCAGTTCTTC
TRBD1 | TRBJ1-4 | TRBV5-6 | NA | CASTRGTWTGYGGEKLFF | TGTGCCAGCACCCGGGGGACATGGACAGGGTACGGAGGTGAAAAACTGTTTTTT
NA | TRBJ2-3 | TRBV29-1 | NA | CSVWTRRTDTQYF | TGCAGCGTCTGGACTCGTCGCACAGATACGCAGTATTTT
NA | TRBJ2-7 | TRBV5-4 | NA | CASSSFEERVSYEQYF | TGTGCCAGCAGCTCATTTGAGGAGAGGGTATCCTACGAGCAGTACTTC
TRBD1 | TRBJ1-1 | TRBV27 | NA | CASSLGQGNTEAFF | TGTGCCAGCAGTCTGGGACAGGGGAACACTGAAGCTTTCTTT
NA | TRBJ1-1 | TRBV18 | NA | CASSPITDRSNTEAFF | TGTGCCAGCTCACCTATTACGGACAGATCGAACACTGAAGCTTTCTTT
NA | TRBJ1-2 | TRBV18 | NA | CASSPHDRDYGYTF | TGTGCCAGCTCACCCCACGACAGAGACTATGGCTACACCTTC
NA | TRBJ1-2 | TRBV6-1 | NA | CASSFKRAGEYGYTF | TGTGCCAGCAGTTTTAAGAGGGCAGGGGAGTATGGCTACACCTTC
NA | TRBJ1-4 | TRBV27 | NA | CASSPLTATNEKLFF | TGTGCCAGCAGTCCTTTAACTGCAACTAATGAAAAACTGTTTTTT
NA | TRBJ2-5 | TRBV19 | NA | CASSIGQQETQYF | TGTGCCAGTAGTATAGGACAACAAGAGACCCAGTACTTC
NA | TRBJ2-7 | TRBV7-2 | NA | CASSSLNRDEQYF | TGTGCCAGCAGCTCTCTAAACAGGGACGAGCAGTACTTC
TRBD2 | TRBJ2-1 | TRBV7-2 | once | CASSGGLAGTHNEQFF | TGTGCCAGCAGCGGAGGACTAGCGGGGACCCACAATGAGCAGTTCTTC
NA | TRBJ2-3 | TRBV10-3 | once | CAISEKKRFTDTQYF | TGTGCCATCAGTGAAAAAAAACGGTTCACAGATACGCAGTATTTT
TRBD2 | TRBJ2-2 | TRBV6-1 | NA | CASSPSGSRTGELFF | TGTGCCAGCAGTCCTAGCGGGAGTAGAACCGGGGAGCTGTTTTTT
TRBD1 | TRBJ2-7 | TRBV10-3 | NA | CAISDPGTGEGEQYF | TGTGCCATCAGTGACCCCGGGACAGGGGAGGGCGAGCAGTACTTC
TRBD2 | TRBJ2-7 | TRBV7-2 | NA | CASTLRGTSGRDITYEQYF | TGTGCCAGCACCTTAAGGGGGACTAGCGGGAGGGATATTACCTACGAGCAGTACTTC
NA | TRBJ2-7 | TRBV6-5 | NA | CASSSDSPHYEQYF | TGTGCCAGCAGTTCCGACAGTCCCCACTACGAGCAGTACTTC
TRBD1 | TRBJ1-2 | TRBV18 | NA | CASSPPLATQGQANYGYTF | TGTGCCAGCTCGCCCCCGCTTGCGACACAGGGGCAGGCTAACTATGGCTACACCTTC
NA | TRBJ1-2 | TRBV28 | NA | CASSFFSGLGNF | TGTGCCAGCAGTTTTTTCTCAGGGTTGGGCAACTTC
NA | TRBJ1-1 | TRBV18 | NA | CASSTPDSHGAEAFF | TGTGCCAGCTCAACCCCGGACAGCCATGGAGCTGAAGCTTTCTTT
TRBD2 | TRBJ2-3 | TRBV4-3 | NA | CASSQAGLAGVTDTQYF | TGCGCCAGCAGCCAAGCCGGACTAGCGGGGGTCACAGATACGCAGTATTTT
NA | TRBJ2-1 | TRBV5-6 | NA | CASSLELRSNEQFF | TGTGCCAGCAGCTTGGAACTCCGAAGCAATGAGCAGTTCTTC
TRBD1 | TRBJ2-3 | TRBV28 | NA | CASSDRGRPDTQYF | TGTGCCAGCAGTGACAGGGGGCGCCCAGATACGCAGTATTTT
TRBD2 | TRBJ2-2 | TRBV27 | NA | CASSRTSGGHTGKLFF | TGTGCCAGCAGCCGAACTAGCGGGGGACACACCGGGAAGCTGTTTTTT
TRBD2 | TRBJ2-5 | TRBV28 | NA | CASKGTGGYETQYF | TGTGCCAGTAAAGGAACGGGGGGGTACGAGACCCAGTACTTC
NA | TRBJ1-2 | TRBV5-6 | NA | CASSSYAGHYGYTF | TGTGCCAGCAGCTCCTACGCAGGCCACTATGGCTACACCTTC
TRBD1 | TRBJ1-2 | TRBV4-3 | NA | CASSPTGDYGYTF | TGCGCCAGCAGCCCTACAGGGGACTATGGCTACACCTTC
TRBD2 | TRBJ2-5 | TRBV14 | NA | CASSQPGGCGGTEETQYF | TGTGCCAGCAGCCAACCCGGGGGCTGCGGGGGGACTGAAGAGACCCAGTACTTC
TRBD1 | TRBJ2-3 | TRBV27 | NA | CASSYPRTGGRMDTQYF | TGTGCCAGCAGTTACCCCCGGACAGGGGGAAGGATGGATACGCAGTATTTT
TRBD2 | TRBJ2-1 | TRBV14 | NA | CASSQEKTSGRWGEQFF | TGTGCCAGCAGCCAAGAAAAGACTAGCGGGAGATGGGGTGAGCAGTTCTTC
TRBD2 | TRBJ2-1 | TRBV14 | NA | CASSPRRAGDDNEQFF | TGTGCCAGCAGCCCCAGACGGGCGGGAGACGACAATGAGCAGTTCTTC
TRBD1 | TRBJ1-2 | TRBV28 | NA | CASSLWGTVLHGYTF | TGTGCCAGCAGTTTATGGGGGACAGTCCTCCATGGCTACACCTTC
NA | TRBJ2-2 | TRBV27 | NA | CASSLWYPGDGELFF | TGTGCCAGCAGTTTATGGTACCCCGGAGACGGGGAGCTGTTTTTT
NA | TRBJ2-3 | TRBV7-2 | NA | CASSSGTGHSGTDTQYF | TGTGCCAGCAGCAGCGGGACAGGCCATTCGGGCACAGATACGCAGTATTTT